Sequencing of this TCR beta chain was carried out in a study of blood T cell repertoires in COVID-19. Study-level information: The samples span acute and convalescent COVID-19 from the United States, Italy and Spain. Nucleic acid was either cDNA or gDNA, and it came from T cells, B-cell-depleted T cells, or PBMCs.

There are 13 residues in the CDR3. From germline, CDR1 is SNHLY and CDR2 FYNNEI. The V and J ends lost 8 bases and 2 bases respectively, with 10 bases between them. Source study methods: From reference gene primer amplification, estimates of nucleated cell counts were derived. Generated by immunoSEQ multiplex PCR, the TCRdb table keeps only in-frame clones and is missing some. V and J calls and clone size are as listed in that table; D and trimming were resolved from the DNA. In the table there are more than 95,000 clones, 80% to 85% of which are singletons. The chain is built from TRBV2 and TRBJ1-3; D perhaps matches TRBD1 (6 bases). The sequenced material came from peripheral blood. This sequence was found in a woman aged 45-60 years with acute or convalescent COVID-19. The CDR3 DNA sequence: TGTGCCAGCCAACAGGGAGCTGGAAACACCATATATTTT. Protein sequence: CASQQGAGNTIYF.